Detailed here is one T cell receptor (beta chain). Per the original data handling: Amplification of reference gene primers was used by the study to estimate nucleated cell counts. The table came from immunoSEQ multiplex PCR; TCRdb's copy has only in-frame clones and leaves some out. V, J and clone size derive from that table, while D and trimming were established from the DNA sequence. The sample lists more than 450,000 clones; roughly 90% were seen once. The study recruited people aged 18 to 89 years across more than 20 US areas. The study assigned cohorts using participant-reported clinical history. Cohort 3 donors counted as recovered after two negative PCRs, clearance, or resolved symptoms. The data originate from a study of blood T cell repertoires in COVID-19. The origin of this receptor is a woman aged 18-29 years who had recovered from COVID-19. The sample taken for sequencing was PBMCs or T cells enriched from blood (not recorded which).

CDR3 sequence reads: CASSPLITSPLHF. The CDR3 region has the DNA TGTGCCAGCTCACCCCTAATAACCTCACCCCTCCACTTT. The chain employs TRBV18 and TRBJ1-6; D is unresolved. Germline values: CDR1 KGHSH, CDR2 LQKENI. Trimming left V 3 bases short and J 10 bases short, with 10 bases between. The CDR3 is 13 residues long.